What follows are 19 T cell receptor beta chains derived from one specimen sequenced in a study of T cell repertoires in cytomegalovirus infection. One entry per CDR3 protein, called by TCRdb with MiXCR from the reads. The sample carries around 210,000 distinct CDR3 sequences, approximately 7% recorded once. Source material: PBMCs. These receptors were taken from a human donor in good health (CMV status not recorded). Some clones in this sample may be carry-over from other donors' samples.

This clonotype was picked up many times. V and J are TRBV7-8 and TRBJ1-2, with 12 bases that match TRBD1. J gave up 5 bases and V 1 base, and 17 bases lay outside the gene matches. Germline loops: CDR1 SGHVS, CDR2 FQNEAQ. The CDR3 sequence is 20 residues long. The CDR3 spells CASSLVRTLTGTGGKYGYTF. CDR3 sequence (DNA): TGTGCCAGCAGCTTAGTTCGAACCCTAACCGGGACAGGGGGCAAATATGGCTACACCTTC.

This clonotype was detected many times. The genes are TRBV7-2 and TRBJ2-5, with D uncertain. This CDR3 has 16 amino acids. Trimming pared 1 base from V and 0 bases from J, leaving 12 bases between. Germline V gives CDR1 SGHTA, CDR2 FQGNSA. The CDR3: CASSLVRDVYQETQYF. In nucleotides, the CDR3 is TGTGCCAGCAGCTTAGTAAGAGACGTCTACCAAGAGACCCAGTACTTC. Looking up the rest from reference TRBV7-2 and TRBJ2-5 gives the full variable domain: GAGVSQSPSNKVTEKGKDVELRCDPISGHTALYWYRQSLGQGLEFLIYFQGNSAPDKSGLPSDRFSAERTGGSVSTLTIQRTQQEDSAVYLCASSLVRDVYQETQYFGPGTRLLVL.

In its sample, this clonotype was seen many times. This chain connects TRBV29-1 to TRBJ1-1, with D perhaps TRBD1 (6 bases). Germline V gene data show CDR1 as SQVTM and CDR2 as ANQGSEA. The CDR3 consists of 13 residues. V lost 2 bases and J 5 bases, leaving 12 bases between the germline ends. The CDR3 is CSVELGQGTEAFF. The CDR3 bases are TGCAGCGTTGAATTGGGGCAGGGGACTGAAGCTTTCTTT.

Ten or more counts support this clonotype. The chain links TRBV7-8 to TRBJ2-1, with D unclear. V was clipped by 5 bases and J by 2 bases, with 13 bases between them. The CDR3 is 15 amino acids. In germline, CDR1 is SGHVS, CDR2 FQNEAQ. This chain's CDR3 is CASSPDTTAYNEQFF. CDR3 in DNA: TGTGCCAGCAGCCCCGATACGACGGCCTACAATGAGCAGTTCTTC.

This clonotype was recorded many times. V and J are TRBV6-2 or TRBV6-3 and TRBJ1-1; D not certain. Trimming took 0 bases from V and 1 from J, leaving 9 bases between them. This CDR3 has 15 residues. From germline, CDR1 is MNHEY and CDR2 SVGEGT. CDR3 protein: CASSYSNRKNTEAFF. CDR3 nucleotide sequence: TGTGCCAGCAGTTACTCGAATCGGAAGAACACTGAAGCTTTCTTT.

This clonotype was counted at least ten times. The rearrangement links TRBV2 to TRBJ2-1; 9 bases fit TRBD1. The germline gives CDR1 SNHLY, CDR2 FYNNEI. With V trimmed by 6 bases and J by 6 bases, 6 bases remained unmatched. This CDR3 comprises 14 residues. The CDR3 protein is CASSVRTGANEQFF. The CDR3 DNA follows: TGTGCCAGCAGCGTACGGACAGGGGCCAATGAGCAGTTCTTC.

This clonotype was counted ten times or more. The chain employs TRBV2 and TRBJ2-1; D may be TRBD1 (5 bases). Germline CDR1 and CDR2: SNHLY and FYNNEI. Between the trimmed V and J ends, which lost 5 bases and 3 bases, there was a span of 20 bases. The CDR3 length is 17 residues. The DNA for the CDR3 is TGTGCCAGCAGTTTGAACAGGCTCCCCGTCGGCTACAATGAGCAGTTCTTC. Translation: CASSLNRLPVGYNEQFF.

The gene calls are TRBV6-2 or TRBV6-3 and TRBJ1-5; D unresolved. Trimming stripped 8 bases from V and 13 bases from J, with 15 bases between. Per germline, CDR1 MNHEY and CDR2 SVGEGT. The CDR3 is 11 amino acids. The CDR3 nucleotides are TGTGCCAGCTCAGCGCCAGGACCTCAGCATTTT. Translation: CASSAPGPQHF.

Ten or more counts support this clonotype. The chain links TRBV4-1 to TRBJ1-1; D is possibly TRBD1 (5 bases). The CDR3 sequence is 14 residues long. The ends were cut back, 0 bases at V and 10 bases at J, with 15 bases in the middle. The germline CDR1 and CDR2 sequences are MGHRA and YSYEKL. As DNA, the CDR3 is TGCGCCAGCAGCCAAGATCCCGGGGGGTCGGGAGCTTTCTTT. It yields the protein CASSQDPGGSGAFF.

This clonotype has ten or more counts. Here the CDR3 reads CSVGIREDYGYTF. CDR3 DNA: TGCAGCGTTGGGATTCGGGAGGACTATGGCTACACCTTC. V gene TRBV29-1 combines with J gene TRBJ1-2; D is ambiguous. CDR1 is SQVTM and CDR2 is ANQGSEA in the germline V gene. This CDR3 contains 13 residues. Trimming cost V 4 bases and J 3 bases, with 12 bases left between them.

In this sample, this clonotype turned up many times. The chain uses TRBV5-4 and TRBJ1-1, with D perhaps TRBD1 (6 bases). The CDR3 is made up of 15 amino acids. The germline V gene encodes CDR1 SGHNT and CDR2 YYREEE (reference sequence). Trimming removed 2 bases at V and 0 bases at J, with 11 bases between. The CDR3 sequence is CASSFQQGLNTEAFF. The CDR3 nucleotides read TGTGCCAGCAGCTTCCAACAGGGACTGAACACTGAAGCTTTCTTT.

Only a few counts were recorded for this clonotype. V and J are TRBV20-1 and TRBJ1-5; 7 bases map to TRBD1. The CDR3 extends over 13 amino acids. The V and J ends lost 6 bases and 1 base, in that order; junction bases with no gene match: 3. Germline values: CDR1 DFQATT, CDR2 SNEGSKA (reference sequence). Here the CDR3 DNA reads TGCAGTGCGAGACAGGGAAGCAATCAGCCCCAGCATTTT. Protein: CSARQGSNQPQHF.

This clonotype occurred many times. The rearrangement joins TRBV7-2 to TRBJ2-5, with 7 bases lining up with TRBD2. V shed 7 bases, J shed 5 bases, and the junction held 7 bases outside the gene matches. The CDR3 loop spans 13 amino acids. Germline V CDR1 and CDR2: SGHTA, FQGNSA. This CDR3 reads CASTSSGVETQYF. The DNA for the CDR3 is TGTGCCAGCACCTCGAGCGGGGTTGAGACCCAGTACTTC.

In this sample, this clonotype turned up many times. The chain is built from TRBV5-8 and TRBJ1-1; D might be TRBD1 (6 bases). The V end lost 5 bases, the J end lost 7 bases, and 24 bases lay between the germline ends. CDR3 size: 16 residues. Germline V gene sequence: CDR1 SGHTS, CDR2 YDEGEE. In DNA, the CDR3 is TGTGCCAGCAGTGGGGGGTCACTTCTGGGGGCTGGTGAAGCTTTCTTT. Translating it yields CASSGGSLLGAGEAFF. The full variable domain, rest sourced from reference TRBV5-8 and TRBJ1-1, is EAGVTQSPTHLIKTRGQQATLRCSPISGHTSVYWYQQALGLGLQFLLWYDEGEERNRGNFPPRFSGRQFPNYSSELNVNALELEDSALYLCASSGGSLLGAGEAFFGQGTRLTVV.

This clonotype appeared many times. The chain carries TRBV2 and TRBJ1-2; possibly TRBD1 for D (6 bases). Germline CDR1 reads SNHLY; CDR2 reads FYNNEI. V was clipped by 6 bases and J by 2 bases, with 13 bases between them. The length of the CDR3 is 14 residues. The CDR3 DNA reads TGTGCCAGCAGACCGGACAGTGCAAACTATGGCTACACCTTC. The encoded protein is CASRPDSANYGYTF. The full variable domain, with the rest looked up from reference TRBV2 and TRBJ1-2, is EPEVTQTPSHQVTQMGQEVILRCVPISNHLYFYWYRQILGQKVEFLVSFYNNEISEKSEIFDDQFSVERPDGSNFTLKIRSTKLEDSAMYFCASRPDSANYGYTFGSGTRLTVV.

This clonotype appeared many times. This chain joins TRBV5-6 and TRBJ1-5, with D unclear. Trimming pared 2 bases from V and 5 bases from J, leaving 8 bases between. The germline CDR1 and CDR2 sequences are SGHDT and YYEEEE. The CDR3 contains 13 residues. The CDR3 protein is CASSFDGDQPQHF. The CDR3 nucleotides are TGTGCCAGCAGCTTCGATGGCGATCAGCCCCAGCATTTT.

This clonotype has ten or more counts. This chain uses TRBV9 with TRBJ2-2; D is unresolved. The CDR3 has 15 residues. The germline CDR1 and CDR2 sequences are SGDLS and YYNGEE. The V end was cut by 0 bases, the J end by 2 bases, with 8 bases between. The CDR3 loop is CASSVAAANTGELFF. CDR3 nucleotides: TGTGCCAGCAGCGTAGCGGCGGCTAACACCGGGGAGCTGTTTTTT.

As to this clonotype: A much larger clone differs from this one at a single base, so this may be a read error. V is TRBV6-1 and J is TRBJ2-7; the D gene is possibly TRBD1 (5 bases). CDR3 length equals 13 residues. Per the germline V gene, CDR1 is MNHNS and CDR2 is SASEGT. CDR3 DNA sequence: TGTGCCAGCACGATGATGGGGCCCTACGAGCATTACTTC. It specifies CASTMMGPYEHYF.

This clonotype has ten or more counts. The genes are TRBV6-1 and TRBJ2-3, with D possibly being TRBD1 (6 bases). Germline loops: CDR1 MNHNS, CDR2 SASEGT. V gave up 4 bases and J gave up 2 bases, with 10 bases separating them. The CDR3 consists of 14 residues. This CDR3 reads CASSGGQTTDTQYF. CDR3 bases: TGTGCCAGCAGTGGAGGACAGACCACAGATACGCAGTATTTT.